What follows describes a single T cell receptor beta chain. As yet, its antigen is unknown. Sampling times: baseline, cycle 4 day 1, cycle 7 day 1. The data are from a study of OX40 agonist ivuxolimab in advanced cancers. Study-wide background: In this cohort, patients received ivuxolimab, an agonistic anti-OX40 (CD134) antibody. Dosing consisted of intravenous ivuxolimab at 0.01 to 10 mg/kg every 2 weeks.

Notes on the study in general: CD8+ T cells averaged more expanded clones than CD4+.

This table comes from immunoSEQ multiplex PCR, and its TCRdb copy is limited to in-frame clones, with some not included. Among over 50,000 clones listed, roughly 88% were seen once. This CDR3 has 16 residues. CDR1 MRHNA and CDR2 SNTAGT come from the germline V gene. With 5 bases removed from V and 0 bases from J, the gap between germline ends came to 14 bases. The sequenced sample was CD4+ or CD8+ T cells sorted from blood, obtained in a trial of the OX40 agonist ivuxolimab. The clonotype originates from an adult with an advanced solid tumor such as melanoma, head and neck, liver or kidney cancer. The V gene is TRBV6-4, the J gene TRBJ1-3, with D hard to call. The CDR3 is CASSRSGPRSGNTIYF. As DNA, the CDR3 is TGTGCCAGCAGTCGAAGCGGACCGCGCTCTGGAAACACCATATATTTT.